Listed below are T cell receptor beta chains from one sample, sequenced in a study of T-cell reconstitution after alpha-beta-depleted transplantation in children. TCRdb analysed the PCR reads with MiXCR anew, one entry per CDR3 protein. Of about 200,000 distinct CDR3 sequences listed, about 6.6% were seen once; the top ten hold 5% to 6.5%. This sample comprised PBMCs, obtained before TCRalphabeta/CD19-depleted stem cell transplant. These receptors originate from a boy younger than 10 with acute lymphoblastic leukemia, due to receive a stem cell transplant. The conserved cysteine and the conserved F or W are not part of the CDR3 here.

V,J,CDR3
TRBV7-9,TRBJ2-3,ASSFGGLTYNTDTQY
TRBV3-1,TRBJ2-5,ASSLKGGETQY
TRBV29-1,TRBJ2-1,SVTGGGIKF
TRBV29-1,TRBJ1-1,SVARGRTEAF
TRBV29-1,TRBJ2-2,SVGTGPDTGELF
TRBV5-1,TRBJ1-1,ASSSRTGGPGNTEAF
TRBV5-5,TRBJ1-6,ASSHLPKGRSPLH
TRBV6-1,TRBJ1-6,ASSEAPVRSPLH
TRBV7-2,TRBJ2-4,ASSFKGLDKNIQY
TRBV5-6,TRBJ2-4,ASSLGGLAARGNIQY
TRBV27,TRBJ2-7,ASTGEGAQQY
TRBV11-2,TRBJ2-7,ASSPRRGDYEQY
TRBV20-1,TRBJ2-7,SASQRTSGYEQY
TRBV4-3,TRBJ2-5,ASSWTGQETQY
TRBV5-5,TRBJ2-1,ASSHDRIDEQF
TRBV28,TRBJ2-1,ASSLGGLDNEQF
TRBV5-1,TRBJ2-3,ASSFADRPATDTQY
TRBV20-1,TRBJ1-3,SARPDRVGNTIY
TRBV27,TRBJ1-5,ATGDRVGQPQH
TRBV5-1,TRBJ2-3,ASATSLADTQY
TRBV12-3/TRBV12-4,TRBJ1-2,ASSGDRTNYGYT
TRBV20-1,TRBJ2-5,SASYTGTLQETQY
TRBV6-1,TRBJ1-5,ASEAIRWGLGDQPQH
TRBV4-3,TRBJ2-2,ASSQEWGSTTGELF
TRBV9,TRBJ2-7,ASSVGGRSVEQY
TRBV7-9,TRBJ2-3,ATDGGTDTQY
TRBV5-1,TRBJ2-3,ASSLGGVGLSDTQY
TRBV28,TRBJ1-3,ASSPGQAGNTIY
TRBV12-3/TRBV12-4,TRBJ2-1,ASSVAGVRSEQF
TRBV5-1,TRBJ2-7,ASSLAGTVYEQY
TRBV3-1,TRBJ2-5,ASSQDPQETQY
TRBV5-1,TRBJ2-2,ASNPSIGTSGSHTGELF
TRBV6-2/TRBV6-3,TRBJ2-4,ASTADKNIQY
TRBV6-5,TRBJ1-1,ASSYSSMNTEAF
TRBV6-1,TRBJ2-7,ASSRTSGSLIVNEQY
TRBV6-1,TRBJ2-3,ASSGSGLVATDTQY
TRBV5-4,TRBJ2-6,ASNLEVGRGANVLT
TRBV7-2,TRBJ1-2,ASSPQFMPTGRNGYT
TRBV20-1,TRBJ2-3,SASSGLALFTDTQY
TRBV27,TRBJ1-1,ASSLQAGNTEAF
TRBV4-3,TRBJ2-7,ASSQSQGQVW
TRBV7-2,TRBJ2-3,ASTLRGSITDTQY
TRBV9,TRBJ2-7,ASNNRGGYEQY
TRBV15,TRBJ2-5,ATSTGQLGETQY
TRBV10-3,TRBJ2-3,AISDPSWDTQY
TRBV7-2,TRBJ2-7,ASSHGGLYEQY
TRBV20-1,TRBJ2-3,SATTGASTDTQY
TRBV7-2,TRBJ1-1,ASSSREAF
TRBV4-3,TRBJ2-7,ASSPGSRYEQY
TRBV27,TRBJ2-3,ASSLGDREVKGTQY
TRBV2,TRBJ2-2,AQRGVPGELF